Listed below are T cell receptor beta chains from one sample, sequenced in a study of blood T cell repertoires in COVID-19. Clones were sequenced by immunoSEQ multiplex PCR, and TCRdb holds only the in-frame ones, with some missing. The sample includes about 140,000 clones, approximately 90% of them seen just once. Input material: peripheral blood. Receptors were obtained from a man aged 55 to 70 with active or convalescent COVID-19. Both conserved end residues are part of each CDR3. Each record gives: D gene, V gene, clone size, J gene, CDR3 DNA, CDR3 protein. A D gene is named only where the DNA matches it firmly. Size is stated for part of the rows, as once, few or many counts, or as a class when the clone is expanded.

D: TRBD1
V: TRBV2
size: .
J: TRBJ1-1
DNA: TGTGCCGGTGGACAGGGGCTTGCTGAAGCTTTCTTT
CDR3: CAGGQGLAEAFF

D: TRBD1
V: TRBV6-5
size: .
J: TRBJ1-6
DNA: TGTGCCAGCATGATCCGGACAGGGCGGAATTCACCCCTCCACTTT
CDR3: CASMIRTGRNSPLHF

D: .
V: TRBV2
size: once
J: TRBJ1-4
DNA: TGTGCCAGCAGTGAACTGGTCACCAGTGAAAAACTGTTTTTT
CDR3: CASSELVTSEKLFF

D: .
V: TRBV19
size: .
J: TRBJ1-4
DNA: TGTGCCAGTAGTGCCTCCGGGATGAGAAATGAAAAACTGTTTTTT
CDR3: CASSASGMRNEKLFF

D: .
V: TRBV9
size: .
J: TRBJ1-3
DNA: TGTGCCAGCAGCGTAACAGGGTCCGGAAACACCATATATTTT
CDR3: CASSVTGSGNTIYF

D: TRBD2
V: TRBV7-6
size: .
J: TRBJ2-5
DNA: TGTGCCAGCAGCTTATTCGGGACTAGCGGGGGAGGGCAGTACTTC
CDR3: CASSLFGTSGGGQYF

D: TRBD1
V: TRBV25-1
size: .
J: TRBJ2-7
DNA: TGTGCCAGCAGTGACTCGGGACAGGTCCCCTACGAGCAGTACTTC
CDR3: CASSDSGQVPYEQYF

D: TRBD1
V: TRBV5-1
size: .
J: TRBJ2-7
DNA: TGCGCCAGCAGTAACACCGGGACAGGGAGACACGAGCAGTACTTC
CDR3: CASSNTGTGRHEQYF

D: .
V: TRBV12-1
size: .
J: TRBJ2-5
DNA: TGTGCCAGCAGCCCTGGACTAGCGGGGGGCCTCAGATCGGAGACCCAGTACTTC
CDR3: CASSPGLAGGLRSETQYF

D: .
V: TRBV6-5
size: few
J: TRBJ2-7
DNA: TGTGCCAGTTCGACGACGGGCTACGAGCAGTACTTC
CDR3: CASSTTGYEQYF

D: TRBD2
V: TRBV4-1
size: .
J: TRBJ2-5
DNA: TGCGCCAGCAGCCAAGAACAGATCGGACTAGCGGGGATAAAAGAGACCCAGTACTTC
CDR3: CASSQEQIGLAGIKETQYF

D: .
V: TRBV4-3
size: .
J: TRBJ1-2
DNA: TGCGCCAGCAGCCAAATGCAGGGTCCCTATGGCTACACCTTC
CDR3: CASSQMQGPYGYTF

D: TRBD1
V: TRBV6-5
size: .
J: TRBJ2-7
DNA: TGTGCCAGCACTTCCCCGGGGTGGGACAGTAACGAGCAGTACTTC
CDR3: CASTSPGWDSNEQYF

D: TRBD2
V: TRBV28
size: .
J: TRBJ2-3
DNA: TGTGCCAGCCTCAGAGGGGTAGCGGGGGAAGATACGCAGTATTTT
CDR3: CASLRGVAGEDTQYF

D: TRBD2
V: TRBV3-1/TRBV3-2
size: .
J: TRBJ2-3
DNA: TGTGCCAGCGGGAGAGCGGGAGCGTCTCGAGGCACAGATACGCAGTATTTT
CDR3: CASGRAGASRGTDTQYF

D: TRBD1
V: TRBV19
size: .
J: TRBJ1-6
DNA: TGTGCCAGTAGTATAGGTTTCCAGGGGGGTTCACCCCTCCACTTT
CDR3: CASSIGFQGGSPLHF

D: TRBD1
V: TRBV29-1
size: .
J: TRBJ1-3
DNA: TGCAGCGCTGGACCTGGACAGGGTGCTGGAAACACCATATATTTT
CDR3: CSAGPGQGAGNTIYF

D: .
V: TRBV28
size: .
J: TRBJ1-1
DNA: TGTGCCAGCCGGGAGGGAGGCACTGAAGCTTTCTTT
CDR3: CASREGGTEAFF

D: TRBD1
V: TRBV9
size: .
J: TRBJ1-2
DNA: TGTGCCAGCAGCGAGGGACAGGGTGACTATGGCTACACCTTC
CDR3: CASSEGQGDYGYTF

D: .
V: TRBV24-1
size: .
J: TRBJ2-1
DNA: TGTGCCACCAGTGTTGGGGGGACGGGACCTTACAATGAGCAGTTCTTC
CDR3: CATSVGGTGPYNEQFF

D: .
V: TRBV30
size: .
J: TRBJ2-4
DNA: TGTGCCTGGAGTGTAAGCGGCAGCGGGAACATTCAGTACTTC
CDR3: CAWSVSGSGNIQYF

D: .
V: TRBV7-8
size: .
J: TRBJ2-7
DNA: TGTGCCAGCAGCAGGGGAAGCGCCTCCTACGAGCAGTACTTC
CDR3: CASSRGSASYEQYF

D: .
V: TRBV7-8
size: .
J: TRBJ2-7
DNA: TGTGCCAGCAGCTTAGTGGCAGGTCCCTCCTACGAGCAGTACTTC
CDR3: CASSLVAGPSYEQYF

D: .
V: TRBV28
size: few
J: TRBJ1-6
DNA: TGTGCCAGCAGTTTTCGCAGGGTTAGTTCACCCCTCCACTTT
CDR3: CASSFRRVSSPLHF

D: .
V: TRBV11-2
size: .
J: TRBJ2-5
DNA: TGTGCCAGCAGCTTCGGGGGTAACGGGGTCCAAGAGACCCAGTACTTC
CDR3: CASSFGGNGVQETQYF

D: .
V: TRBV5-4
size: .
J: TRBJ2-7
DNA: TGTGCCAGCAGCCCGGGAAGCGGCGAGCAGTACTTC
CDR3: CASSPGSGEQYF